Listed here are 10 T cell receptor beta chains from one sample, sequenced in a study of CD8+ T cells in alopecia areata. In each case, RNA was isolated and then reverse transcribed into cDNA as the sequencing template. Sequencing used immunoSEQ multiplex PCR; TCRdb keeps in-frame clones, though not all of them. The sample contains 130,000 to 150,000 clones, less than 75% of which appear only once. The specimen sequenced was CD8+ T cells sorted from blood. These receptors came from a human donor in good health.

The V and J genes are TRBV29-1 and TRBJ2-1, with D possibly being TRBD2 (5 bases). With 5 bases removed from V and 3 bases from J, the gap between germline ends came to 14 bases. Germline CDR1 SQVTM, CDR2 ANQGSEA. The CDR3 is 14 amino acids. The CDR3, as DNA: TGCAGCGTTACCCTCGGACTTATCTACAATGAGCAGTTCTTC. Translation gives CSVTLGLIYNEQFF.

This clone was seen just once. The chain couples TRBV27 to TRBJ2-2, with D perhaps TRBD2 (6 bases). The CDR3 is 15 amino acids. The germline gives CDR1 MNHEY, CDR2 SMNVEV (reference sequence). Trimming took 8 bases from V and 0 from J, leaving 13 bases between them. CDR3 DNA: TGTGCCAGCCTGCCCCGGGAGACGAACACCGGGGAGCTGTTTTTT. Translation gives CASLPRETNTGELFF.

The V call is TRBV29-1, the J call TRBJ2-1, with 11 bases identical to TRBD2. The CDR3 is 17 amino acids. Germline CDR1 reads SQVTM; CDR2 reads ANQGSEA. The V and J ends lost 6 bases and 2 bases, in that order; junction bases with no gene match: 12. CDR3 protein: CSVINFLLAGAYNEQFF. The CDR3 DNA sequence: TGCAGCGTAATAAACTTCCTACTAGCGGGAGCCTACAATGAGCAGTTCTTC.

The gene calls are TRBV29-1 and TRBJ2-7; D not certain. Germline V gene sequence: CDR1 SQVTM, CDR2 ANQGSEA. The CDR3 covers 12 residues. Deletions cut 4 bases from V and 5 bases from J, with 12 bases between. The CDR3 here is CSVVGRRDEQYF. The CDR3 coding sequence is TGCAGCGTTGTAGGGCGAAGGGACGAGCAGTACTTC.

A few counts support this clone. The rearrangement joins TRBV6-1 to TRBJ1-5; no firm D call. CDR3 length: 15 amino acids. Germline CDR1 is MNHNS and CDR2 is SASEGT. V was shortened by 5 bases and J by 2 bases, with 13 bases between the two germline ends. The CDR3 protein is CASSQDGGGNQPQHF. The CDR3 nucleotides read TGTGCCAGCAGTCAGGATGGCGGGGGCAATCAGCCCCAGCATTTT.

A single count supports this clone. The chain uses TRBV27 and TRBJ1-5; D is undetermined. The germline CDR1 and CDR2 sequences are MNHEY and SMNVEV (reference sequence). V lost 8 bases and J lost 3, with 11 bases in between. The CDR3 sequence is 13 residues long. The CDR3 is CASGHGFNQPQHF. The CDR3 DNA follows: TGTGCCAGCGGCCACGGTTTCAATCAGCCCCAGCATTTT.

The V call is TRBV15, the J call TRBJ1-4, with 7 bases lining up with TRBD1. The CDR3 length is 15 residues. Germline assignment: CDR1 LNHNV and CDR2 YYDKDF (reference sequence). Trimming cost V 0 bases and J 7 bases; bases outside gene matches: 5. The CDR3 protein is CATSREQGVFEKLFF. The CDR3 nucleotides are TGTGCCACCAGCAGAGAGCAGGGGGTTTTTGAAAAACTGTTTTTT.

V gene TRBV25-1 combines with J gene TRBJ2-2; unclear D gene. Trimming removed 4 bases from V and 8 bases from J, with 8 bases in between. Germline-derived CDR1 and CDR2 are MGHDK and SYGVNS. This CDR3 contains 12 residues. The CDR3 DNA is TGTGCCAGCAGTGGCCCCCCAGGGGAGCTGTTTTTT. This sequence encodes CASSGPPGELFF.

This chain links TRBV5-6 with TRBJ2-7, with TRBD2 identical over 10 bases. The CDR3 loop spans 15 amino acids. V shed 2 bases and J 3 bases; nucleotides not matched to a gene: 5. CDR1 is SGHDT, CDR2 YYEEEE, per germline. The CDR3 here is CASSLGLAGVYEQYF. CDR3 bases: TGTGCCAGCAGCTTAGGCCTAGCGGGAGTCTACGAGCAGTACTTC.

Only one count was recorded for this clone. The gene calls are TRBV12-5 and TRBJ1-2; D might be TRBD1 (5 bases). Germline CDR1 LGHNT, CDR2 FRNRAP. Trimming took 2 bases from V and 2 from J, leaving 12 bases between them. CDR3 length: 15 residues. The DNA of the CDR3 is TGTGCTAGTGGTTTGATCGTGCGGGGGAACTATGGCTACACCTTC. Its translation is CASGLIVRGNYGYTF.